This TCR beta chain was captured by sequencing in a study of beta chain features in type 1 diabetes. Study-wide points: A possible short-template PCR bias applies equally to patients and controls.

This clone came up a few times. As yet, its antigen is unknown. This CDR3 comprises 14 residues. V was clipped by 3 bases and J by 4 bases, with 9 bases between them. Germline lookup yields CDR1 SGHAT and CDR2 FQNNGV. Every isolated RNA sample was fully reverse transcribed, so sequencing captured expressed TCRB transcripts. Only in-frame clones appear in the TCRdb table, and some are missing; sequencing was by immunoSEQ multiplex PCR. Of around 330,000 clones in the sample, 8% to 13% are singletons; the top ten hold around 0.015%. The source material was naive CD4+ T cells from blood. This rearrangement joins TRBV11-2 to TRBJ1-4; D gene ambiguous. The TCR was taken from a woman in her 30s in good health. This CDR3 reads CASSLRQSNEKLFF. CDR3 bases: TGTGCCAGCAGCTTGAGGCAGAGTAATGAAAAACTGTTTTTT.